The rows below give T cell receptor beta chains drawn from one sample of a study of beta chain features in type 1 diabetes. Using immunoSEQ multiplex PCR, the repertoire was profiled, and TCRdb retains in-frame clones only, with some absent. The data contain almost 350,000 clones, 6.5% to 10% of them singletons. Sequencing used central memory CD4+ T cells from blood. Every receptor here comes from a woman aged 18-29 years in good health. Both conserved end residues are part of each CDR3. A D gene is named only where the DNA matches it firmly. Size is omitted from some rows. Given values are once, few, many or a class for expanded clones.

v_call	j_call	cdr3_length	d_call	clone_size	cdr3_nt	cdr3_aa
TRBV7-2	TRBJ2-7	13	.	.	TGTGCCAGCAGCTTAAACAGGGACTACGAGCAGTACTTC	CASSLNRDYEQYF
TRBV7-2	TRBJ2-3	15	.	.	TGTGCCAGCAGCTTAGGGGCACTGCGGACAGATACGCAGTATTTT	CASSLGALRTDTQYF
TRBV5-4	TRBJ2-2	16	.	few	TGTGCCAGCAGCTATACCCGGTCCTCCGGCACCGGGGAGCTGTTTTTT	CASSYTRSSGTGELFF
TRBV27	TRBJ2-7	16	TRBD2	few	TGTGCCAGCAGTTTAAAGGCTAGCGGGAGTCCATACGAGCAGTACTTC	CASSLKASGSPYEQYF
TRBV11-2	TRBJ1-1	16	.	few	TGTGCCAGCAGCTCTAGGTTAGGCAGCTTGAACACTGAAGCTTTCTTT	CASSSRLGSLNTEAFF
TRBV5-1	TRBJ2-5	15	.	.	TGCGCCAGCAGCTTGGCTCTTGGCCGGCAAGAGACCCAGTACTTC	CASSLALGRQETQYF
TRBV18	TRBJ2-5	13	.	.	TGTGCCAGCTCACCGTCCCAGTCGGAGACCCAGTACTTC	CASSPSQSETQYF
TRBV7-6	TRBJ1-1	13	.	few	TGTGCCAGCAGCTTAGACCGCTACACTGAAGCTTTCTTT	CASSLDRYTEAFF
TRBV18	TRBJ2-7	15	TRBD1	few	TGTGCCAGCTCACCAATGACAGGGGGTAGCTACGAGCAGTACTTC	CASSPMTGGSYEQYF
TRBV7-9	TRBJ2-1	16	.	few	TGTGCCAGCAGCTTAGCAGCAGGGGTGTCCTACAATGAGCAGTTCTTC	CASSLAAGVSYNEQFF
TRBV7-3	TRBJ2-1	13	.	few	TGTGCCAGCAGCTTAACGTCGTACAATGAGCAGTTCTTC	CASSLTSYNEQFF
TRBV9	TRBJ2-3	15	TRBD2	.	TGTGCCAGCAGCCCCGGGAGGGCTCTGACAGATACGCAGTATTTT	CASSPGRALTDTQYF
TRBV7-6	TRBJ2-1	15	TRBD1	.	TGTGCCAGCAGGGCGGGGGACAGGGGTTTCGATGAGCAGTTCTTC	CASRAGDRGFDEQFF
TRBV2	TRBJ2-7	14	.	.	TGTGCCAGCACCGCCCGGGGCGGGTTCTACGAGCAGTACTTC	CASTARGGFYEQYF
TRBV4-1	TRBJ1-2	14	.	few	TGCGCCAGCAGGCAGCAAGGTCGGGGGGACGGCTACACCTTC	CASRQQGRGDGYTF
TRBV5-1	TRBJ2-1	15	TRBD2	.	TGCGCCAGCAGCCAAGGGACTAGCTTTGTCAATGAGCAGTTCTTC	CASSQGTSFVNEQFF
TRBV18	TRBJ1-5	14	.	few	TGTGCCAGCTCAGGGGAAAGAATGAATCAGCCCCAGCATTTT	CASSGERMNQPQHF
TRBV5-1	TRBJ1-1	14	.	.	TGCGCCAGCATTCCTCGACAGCAGAACACTGAAGCTTTCTTT	CASIPRQQNTEAFF
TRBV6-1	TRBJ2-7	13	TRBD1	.	TGTGCCAGCATTGGGGACAGGGCGAACGAGCAGTACTTC	CASIGDRANEQYF
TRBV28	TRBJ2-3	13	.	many	TGTGCCAGCAGTTTTCCTGGCACAGATACGCAGTATTTT	CASSFPGTDTQYF
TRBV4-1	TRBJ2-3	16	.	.	TGCGCCAGCAGCCAAGAGACAGGGAGGGGCACAGATACGCAGTATTTT	CASSQETGRGTDTQYF
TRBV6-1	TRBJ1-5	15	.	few	TGTGCCAGCAGTGAAGCTTGGGGGGTCGGACAGCCCCAGCATTTT	CASSEAWGVGQPQHF
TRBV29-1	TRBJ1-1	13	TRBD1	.	TGCAGCGCCCGAAGACAGGGGAACACTGAAGCTTTCTTT	CSARRQGNTEAFF
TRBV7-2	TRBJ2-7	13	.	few	TGTGCCAGCACAAGGGTCGGGGCATACGAGCAGTACTTC	CASTRVGAYEQYF
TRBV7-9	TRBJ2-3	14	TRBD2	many	TGTGCCAGCAGCGCCGGTAGCGGGTCGGATACGCAGTATTTT	CASSAGSGSDTQYF
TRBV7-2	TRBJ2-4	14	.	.	TGCGCCAGCAGCCAAGTGGCGGGAAGGGACATTCAGTACTTC	CASSQVAGRDIQYF
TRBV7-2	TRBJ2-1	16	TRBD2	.	TGTGCCAGCAGCTTAGGGGGACTAGCGGGAGGTGTTGAGCAGTTCTTC	CASSLGGLAGGVEQFF
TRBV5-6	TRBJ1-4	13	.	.	TGTGCCAGCAGCTTAAGCGGCAATGAAAAACTGTTTTTT	CASSLSGNEKLFF
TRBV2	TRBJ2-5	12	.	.	TGTGCCAGCAGGACAGATCAAGAGACCCAGTACTTC	CASRTDQETQYF
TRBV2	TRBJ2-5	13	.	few	TGTGCCAGCAGCAGCTGGAACGGAGAGACCCAGTACTTC	CASSSWNGETQYF
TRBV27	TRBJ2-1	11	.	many	TGTGCCAGCAGTCCCGGAAGGGTGCAGTTCTTC	CASSPGRVQFF
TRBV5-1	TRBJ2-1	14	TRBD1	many	TGCGCCAGCAGCCCGGGACAGGGTTACAATGAGCAGTTCTTC	CASSPGQGYNEQFF
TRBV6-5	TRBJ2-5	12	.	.	TGTGCCAGCAGCGGGGCGTGGAAGACCCAGTACTTC	CASSGAWKTQYF
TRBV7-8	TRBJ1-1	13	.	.	TGTGCCAGCAGCTCCCACAGGAACACTGAAGCTTTCTTT	CASSSHRNTEAFF
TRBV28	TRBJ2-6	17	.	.	TGTGCCAGCAGTTCCGGACACCTCTTCTCTGGGGCCAACGTCCTGACTTTC	CASSSGHLFSGANVLTF
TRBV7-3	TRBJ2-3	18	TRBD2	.	TGTGCCAGCAGCTTAGGGCCGGCTAGCGGATACGGCACAGATACGCAGTATTTT	CASSLGPASGYGTDTQYF
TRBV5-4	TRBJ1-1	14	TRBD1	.	TGTGCCAGCAGCGTGGGACAGGGCTACACTGAAGCTTTCTTT	CASSVGQGYTEAFF
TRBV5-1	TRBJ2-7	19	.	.	TGCGCCAGCAGCTTGGCCGTTTCTACACAGGGTGCTTGGAGGTACGAGCAGTACTTC	CASSLAVSTQGAWRYEQYF
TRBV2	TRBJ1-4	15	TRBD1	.	TGTGCCAGCAGGGGAATTCGGACAGGGACGGAGAAACTGTTTTTT	CASRGIRTGTEKLFF
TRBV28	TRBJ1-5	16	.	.	TGTGCCAGCAGTTCACCCGCCGGGACTGGCAATCAGCCCCAGCATTTT	CASSSPAGTGNQPQHF
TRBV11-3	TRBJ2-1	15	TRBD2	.	TGTGCCAGCAGTCTTAGCGGGACGCGGCACAATGAGCAGTTCTTC	CASSLSGTRHNEQFF
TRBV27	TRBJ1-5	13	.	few	TGTGCCAGCAGAGCAGGGTGGGTCCAGCCCCAGCATTTT	CASRAGWVQPQHF
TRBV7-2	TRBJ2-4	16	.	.	TGTGCCAGCACCCTAACAGGGTCACAAGCCAAAAACATTCAGTACTTC	CASTLTGSQAKNIQYF
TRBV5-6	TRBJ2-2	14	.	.	TGTGCCAGCAGCCTCAGGGGTTTATCCGGGGAGCTGTTTTTT	CASSLRGLSGELFF
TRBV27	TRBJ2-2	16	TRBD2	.	TGTGCCAGCAGTCCGGGACTAGCGGGCTTCGGCGGGGAGCTGTTTTTT	CASSPGLAGFGGELFF
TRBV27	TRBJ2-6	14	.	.	TGTGCCAGCAGTCCGAGAACTGGGGCCAACGTCCTGACTTTC	CASSPRTGANVLTF
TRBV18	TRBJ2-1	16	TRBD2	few	TGTGCCAGCTCACCCCCGGGACTAGCCTCTTCCAATGAGCAGTTCTTC	CASSPPGLASSNEQFF
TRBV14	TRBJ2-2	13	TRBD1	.	TGTGCCAGCAAACAGGGGGCGGCCGGGGAGCTGTTTTTT	CASKQGAAGELFF